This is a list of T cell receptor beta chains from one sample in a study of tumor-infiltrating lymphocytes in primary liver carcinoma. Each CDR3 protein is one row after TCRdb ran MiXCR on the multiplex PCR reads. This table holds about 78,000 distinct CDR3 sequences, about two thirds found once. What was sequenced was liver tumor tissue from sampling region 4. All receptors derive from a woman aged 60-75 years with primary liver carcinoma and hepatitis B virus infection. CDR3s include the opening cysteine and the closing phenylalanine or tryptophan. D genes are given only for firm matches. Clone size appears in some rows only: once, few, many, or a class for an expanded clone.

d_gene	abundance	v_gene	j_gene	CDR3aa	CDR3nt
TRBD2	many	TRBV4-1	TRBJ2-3	CASSLGTSGYTDTQYF	TGCGCCAGCAGCCTTGGGACTAGCGGATACACAGATACGCAGTATTTT
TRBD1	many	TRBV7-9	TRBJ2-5	CASSHRTGGETQYF	TGTGCCAGCAGCCATCGGACAGGGGGCGAGACCCAGTACTTC
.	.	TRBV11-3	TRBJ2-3	CASSLSFRPLLTDTQYF	TGTGCCAGCAGCTTATCGTTTCGGCCACTACTGACAGATACACAGTATTTT
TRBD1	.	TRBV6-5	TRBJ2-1	CASLRDRSYSEQFF	TGTGCCAGCCTCCGGGACAGGTCCTACAGTGAGCAGTTCTTC
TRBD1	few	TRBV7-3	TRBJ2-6	CASSLYRGSGANVLTF	TGTGCCAGCAGCTTATACAGGGGATCTGGGGCCAACGTCCTGACTTTC
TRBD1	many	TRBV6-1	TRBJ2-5	CASSNGQGALQTQYF	TGTGCCAGCAGTAATGGACAGGGGGCTTTGCAGACCCAGTACTTC
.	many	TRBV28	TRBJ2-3	CASKNLGEDTQYF	TGTGCCAGCAAAAACCTCGGAGAGGATACGCAGTATTTT
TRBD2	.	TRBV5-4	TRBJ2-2	CASKRGLETGELFF	TGTGCCAGCAAGCGGGGGTTGGAGACCGGGGAGCTGTTTTTT
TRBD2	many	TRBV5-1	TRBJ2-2	CASSLGGTSASGELFF	TGCGCCAGCAGCTTGGGTGGGACTAGCGCGTCCGGGGAGCTGTTTTTT
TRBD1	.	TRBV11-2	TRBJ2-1	CASSLQPGQRFYSERFF	TGTGCCAGCAGCTTACAACCGGGACAGAGATTCTACAGTGAGCGGTTCTTC
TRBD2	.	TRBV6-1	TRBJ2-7	CTSSERAPSGRVTEQYF	TGTACCAGCAGTGAAAGAGCTCCTAGCGGGAGGGTTACTGAGCAGTACTTC
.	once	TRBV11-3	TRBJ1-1	CASSLVGEYLNTEAFF	TGTGCCAGCAGCTTAGTCGGGGAATATCTGAACACAGAAGCTTTCTTT
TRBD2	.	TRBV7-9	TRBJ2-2	CASRPGLAGTRELLF	TGTGCCAGCAGACCCGGACTAGCTGGGACCAGGGAGCTGTTATTT
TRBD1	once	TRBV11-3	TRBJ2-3	CACSHRTGADTQYF	TGTGCCTGCAGTCATCGGACAGGCGCAGATACGCAGTATTTT
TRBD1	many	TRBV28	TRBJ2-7	CASSKLQGARAYEQYF	TGTGCCAGCAGTAAACTACAGGGGGCGAGGGCCTACGAGCAGTACTTC
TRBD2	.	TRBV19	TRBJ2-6	CASSTGGGTSGANVLTF	TGTGCCAGTAGTACCGGCGGGGGAACTTCTGGGGCCAACGTCCTGACTTTC
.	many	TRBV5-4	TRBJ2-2	CASSFKGLNTGELFF	TGTGCCAGCAGCTTTAAGGGGCTAAACACCGGGGAGCTGTTTTTT
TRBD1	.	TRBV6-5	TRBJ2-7	CANSYFPPGQGYYEQYF	TGTGCCAACAGTTACTTTCCGCCGGGACAGGGATATTACGAGCAGTACTTC
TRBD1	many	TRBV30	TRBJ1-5	CAWSPTGGSNQPQHF	TGTGCCTGGAGCCCGACAGGGGGTAGCAATCAGCCCCAGCATTTT
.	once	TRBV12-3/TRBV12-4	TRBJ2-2	CASSFEMGVELFF	TGTGCCAGCAGTTTCGAGATGGGCGTGGAGCTGTTCTTT
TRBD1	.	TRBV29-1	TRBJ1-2	CSALTVDRANYGYTF	TGCAGCGCCCTTACCGTAGACAGGGCTAACTATGGCTACACCTTC
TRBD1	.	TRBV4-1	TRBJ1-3	CASSQGDRNTGNTINF	TGCGCCAGCAGCCAAGGGGACAGGAATACTGGAAACACCATAAATTTT
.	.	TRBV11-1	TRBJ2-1	CASSPIGLTGYNEQFF	TGTGCCAGCAGTCCGATCGGACTAACGGGGTATAATGAGCAGTTCTTC
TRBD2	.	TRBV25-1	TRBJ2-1	CASSDPPSGTYNEQFF	TGTGCCAGCAGTGATCCCCCTAGCGGGACCTACAATGAGCAGTTCTTC
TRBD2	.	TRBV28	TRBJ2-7	CASTVRGAGYEPYF	TGTGCCAGTACGGTGCGGGGGGCGGGGTACGAGCCGTACTTC
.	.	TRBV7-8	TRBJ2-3	CASSSLAGTSNHPQYF	TGTGCCAGCAGCTCGTTGGCGGGGACGAGCAATCATCCCCAGTATTTT
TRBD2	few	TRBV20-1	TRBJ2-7	CSARGLAGVEQYF	TGCAGTGCCAGAGGGCTAGCGGGAGTCGAGCAGTACTTC
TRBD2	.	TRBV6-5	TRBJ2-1	CVNSYWASGRARDGQFF	TGTGTCAACAGTTATTGGGCTAGCGGGAGGGCCAGGGATGGGCAGTTCTTC
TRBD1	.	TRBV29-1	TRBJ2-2	CNAQGAALEMFF	TGCAACGCGCAGGGGGCTGCTTTGGAGATGTTTTTT
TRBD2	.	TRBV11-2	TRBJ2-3	CANRPSGGSTDTQYF	TGTGCTAACAGGCCCTCGGGAGGGAGTACAGATACGCAGTATTTT
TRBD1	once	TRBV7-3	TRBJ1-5	CANSPRKRTGISTNQPQHF	TGTGCCAACAGCCCTAGGAAGCGGACAGGGATAAGTACCAATCAGCCCCAGCATTTT
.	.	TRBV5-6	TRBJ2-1	CVTSLLYEQFF	TGTGTCACCAGCCTCCTCTATGAGCAGTTCTTC
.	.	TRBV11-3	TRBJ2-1	CASSPGTPRYNGQFF	TGTGCCAGCAGCCCCGGGACTCCGAGATACAATGGGCAGTTCTTC
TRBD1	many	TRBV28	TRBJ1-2	CASIPHSDRGDGYTF	TGTGCCAGCATCCCACACTCTGACAGGGGTGACGGCTACACCTTC
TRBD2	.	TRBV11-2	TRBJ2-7	CASSPDFPREGSCEQYF	TGTGCCAGCAGCCCCGACTTTCCTCGGGAGGGCTCCTGCGAGCAGTACTTC
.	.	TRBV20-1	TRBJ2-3	CSAQGSGTDTQYF	TGCAGTGCTCAGGGCAGCGGGACAGATACGCAGTATTTT
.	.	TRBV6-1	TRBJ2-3	CVSSDGGPKDTQYF	TGTGTCAGCAGTGATGGTGGCCCTAAAGATACGCAGTATTTT
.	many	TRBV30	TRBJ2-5	CAWSDGLAPQETQYF	TGTGCCTGGAGTGATGGCCTAGCGCCGCAAGAGACCCAGTACTTC
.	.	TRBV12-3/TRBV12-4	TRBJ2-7	CASCIGIPPYEQYF	TGTGCCAGCTGTATAGGCATACCTCCCTACGAGCAGTACTTC
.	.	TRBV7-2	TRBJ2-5	CASSETVYQETQYF	TGTGCCAGCAGCGAGACAGTGTACCAAGAGACCCAGTACTTC
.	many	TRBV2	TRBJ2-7	CASSDRGSRIYEQYF	TGTGCCAGCAGTGATCGGGGGAGTCGGATCTACGAGCAGTACTTC
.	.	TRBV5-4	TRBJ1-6	CASTTAGYNSPPHF	TGTGCCAGTACGACAGCCGGGTATAATTCACCCCCCCACTTT
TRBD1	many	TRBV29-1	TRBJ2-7	CSVSTGLDPYEQYF	TGCAGCGTTTCGACAGGGTTGGATCCCTACGAGCAGTACTTC
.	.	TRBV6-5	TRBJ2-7	CASRATLVGYSHEQYF	TGTGCCAGCAGGGCGACACTAGTGGGGTACTCCCACGAGCAGTACTTC
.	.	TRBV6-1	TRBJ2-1	CASSDYISLPQLF	TGTGCCAGTAGCGATTACATCAGCTTGCCACAGCTCTTC
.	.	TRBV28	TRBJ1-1	CVSMTGDLGTEAFF	TGTGTCAGCATGACCGGCGACCTGGGCACTGAAGCTTTCTTT
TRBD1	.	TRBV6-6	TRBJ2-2	CASRREGAHTGELFF	TGTGCCAGCAGGAGAGAGGGGGCGCACACCGGGGAGCTGTTTTTT
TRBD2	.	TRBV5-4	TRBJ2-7	CASSPPGSGRPYEQYF	TGTGCCAGCAGCCCACCGGGTAGCGGGAGGCCATACGAGCAGTACTTC
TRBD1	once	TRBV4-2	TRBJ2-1	CAGSRDRGDRVTFF	TGTGCCGGCAGCCGAGATAGGGGAGACAGGGTCACGTTCTTC
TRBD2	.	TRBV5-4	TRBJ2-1	CAGSPRGGRANEQFF	TGTGCCGGCAGCCCACGTGGAGGGAGGGCAAATGAGCAGTTCTTC
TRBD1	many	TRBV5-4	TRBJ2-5	CASSQSTGDETQYF	TGTGCCAGCAGCCAATCGACAGGGGACGAGACCCAGTACTTC
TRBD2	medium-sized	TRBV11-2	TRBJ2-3	CASSPNRGSWLGDTQYF	TGTGCCAGCAGCCCGAATCGCGGGAGCTGGTTAGGAGATACGCAGTATTTT
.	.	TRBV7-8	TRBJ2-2	CTSSPSQVIGELFF	TGTACCAGCAGCCCCTCCCAGGTGATCGGGGAGCTGTTTTTT
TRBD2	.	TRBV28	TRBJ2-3	CASRGLGTSLRPDTEYF	TGTGCCAGCAGGGGCTTGGGGACTAGCCTCCGTCCAGATACGGAGTACTTT
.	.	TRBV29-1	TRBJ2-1	CSSSPEGGGNEQFF	TGCAGCTCTTCCCCAGAGGGAGGGGGTAATGAGCAGTTCTTC
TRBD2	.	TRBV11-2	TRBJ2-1	CASSLGLVAGGPYEHFF	TGTGCCAGCAGCTTAGGTCTGGTAGCGGGAGGGCCGTATGAGCACTTTTTC
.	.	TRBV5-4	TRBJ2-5	CASSLGLVGGQIQYF	TGTGCCAGCAGCTTGGGACTAGTGGGAGGACAGATCCAGTACTTC
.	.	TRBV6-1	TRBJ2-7	CTSSEPGGSTYEQYF	TGTACCAGCAGTGAGCCTGGCGGTAGCACCTACGAACAGTACTTC